The rows below give T cell receptor beta chains drawn from one sample of a study of T-cell reconstitution after alpha-beta-depleted transplantation in children. TCRdb passed the PCR reads through MiXCR, listing each CDR3 protein once. This sample has hundreds of thousands of distinct CDR3 sequences, with about 11% found just once. Here the sequenced sample was PBMCs from the stem cell graft donor, taken from the stem cell graft. Every receptor here comes from a human donor who donated a stem cell graft to a child with acute lymphoblastic leukemia. Each CDR3 is given with its conserved first and last residue. The order of the fields is V gene, J gene, CDR3 protein.

TRBV6-5	TRBJ2-7	CASSYSKGTRLEQYF
TRBV4-3	TRBJ1-2	CASSQDWGRGGYGYTF
TRBV28	TRBJ2-1	CASSFRDRGWDEQFF
TRBV20-1	TRBJ1-3	CSARPGAENTIYF
TRBV7-9	TRBJ2-3	CASSPESTDTQYF
TRBV18	TRBJ2-7	CASSPPDRVSYEQYF
TRBV6-2/TRBV6-3	TRBJ1-2	CASSSGWGFGYTF
TRBV25-1	TRBJ1-2	CASSRDRVSGYTF
TRBV6-1	TRBJ1-3	CASKGTGFFNSGNTIYF
TRBV12-3/TRBV12-4	TRBJ2-1	CASRSSTSGIGDEQFF
TRBV9	TRBJ2-2	CASSVGREGPAGELFF
TRBV5-4	TRBJ2-3	CASSLPGRGNTDTQYF
TRBV7-9	TRBJ2-7	CASSVDLGAQYF
TRBV4-2	TRBJ2-7	CASSRDRGYEQYF
TRBV5-5	TRBJ1-4	CASSGGQGSNEKLFF
TRBV4-3	TRBJ1-1	CASSQGKGTTEAFF
TRBV7-2	TRBJ2-3	CASSFSGTNTQYF
TRBV5-1	TRBJ2-6	CASSKNRGTGANVLTF
TRBV2	TRBJ2-1	CASNNEQFF
TRBV6-2/TRBV6-3	TRBJ1-1	CASSYRNVMNTEAFF
TRBV10-3	TRBJ1-2	CAVGVSQTGTSGYTF
TRBV7-2	TRBJ2-7	CASSFGGGAYEQYF
TRBV6-2/TRBV6-3	TRBJ1-3	CAGGGPGNTIYF
TRBV7-9	TRBJ2-2	CASSPPGWADTGELFF
TRBV20-1	TRBJ2-3	CSARTTGSADTQYF
TRBV5-6	TRBJ2-7	CASRPTGIPPPEQYF
TRBV12-3/TRBV12-4	TRBJ2-3	CATRVWDRDTQYF
TRBV20-1	TRBJ2-1	CSARDGRSRDEQFF
TRBV18	TRBJ2-7	CASSPGAGFYEQYF
TRBV5-5	TRBJ2-7	CASSLRTSGSHEQYF
TRBV12-3/TRBV12-4	TRBJ2-7	CASSLDRGDYEQYF
TRBV5-1	TRBJ2-3	CASSFTGTSGLDTQYF
TRBV5-1	TRBJ2-7	CASSPTGTASYEQYF
TRBV20-1	TRBJ1-1	CSARDVMNTEAFF
TRBV20-1	TRBJ1-2	CSARHGTGGQFYGYTF
TRBV11-3	TRBJ2-1	CASSLRLAGVEENEQFF
TRBV10-3	TRBJ1-3	CAISDSGIGPWYF
TRBV30	TRBJ1-2	CAWSKGANYGYTF
TRBV5-1	TRBJ2-2	CASSLSVAANTGELFF
TRBV7-9	TRBJ2-5	CASSLVQWLETQYF
TRBV28	TRBJ2-5	CASSFGLAGFETQYF
TRBV10-3	TRBJ2-5	CAIRGLALQETQYF
TRBV30	TRBJ1-5	CAYSISDPREPQHF
TRBV2	TRBJ1-1	CASSGPGTGANTEAFF
TRBV20-1	TRBJ2-2	CSARGLAGLPANTGELFF
TRBV5-1	TRBJ2-1	CASSGAGAPYNEQFF
TRBV29-1	TRBJ2-7	CSVVDHLSYEQYF
TRBV7-9	TRBJ2-4	CASSIYPGTTF